In its sample, the clone carrying this T cell receptor beta chain was seen a few times. Original analysis: From reference gene primer amplification, estimates of nucleated cell counts were derived. The data were produced by immunoSEQ multiplex PCR, yet TCRdb's version contains in-frame clones alone and is incomplete. For V, J and clone size, that table is used; D and trimming come from the DNA. The sample yields around 90,000 clones, roughly 80% seen once. This entry is derived from a study of blood T cell repertoires in COVID-19. Study in general: Sites in the United States, Italy and Spain provided acute and convalescent COVID-19 samples. The cDNA or gDNA used as material had been derived from T cells, B-cell-depleted T cells, or PBMCs.

This sequence was found in a human donor in a cohort sampled during active COVID-19. Sequencing used peripheral blood.

CDR3 nucleotides: TGTGCCAGCAGTCCACCAGGAACAGGGGGTACCACCATATATTTT. Its protein product is CASSPPGTGGTTIYF. The J gene is TRBJ1-3, the V gene TRBV28, with 8 bases aligning to TRBD1. Germline loops: CDR1 MDHEN, CDR2 SYDVKM. CDR3 length equals 15 residues. J gave up 9 bases and V 5 bases, and 12 bases lay outside the gene matches.